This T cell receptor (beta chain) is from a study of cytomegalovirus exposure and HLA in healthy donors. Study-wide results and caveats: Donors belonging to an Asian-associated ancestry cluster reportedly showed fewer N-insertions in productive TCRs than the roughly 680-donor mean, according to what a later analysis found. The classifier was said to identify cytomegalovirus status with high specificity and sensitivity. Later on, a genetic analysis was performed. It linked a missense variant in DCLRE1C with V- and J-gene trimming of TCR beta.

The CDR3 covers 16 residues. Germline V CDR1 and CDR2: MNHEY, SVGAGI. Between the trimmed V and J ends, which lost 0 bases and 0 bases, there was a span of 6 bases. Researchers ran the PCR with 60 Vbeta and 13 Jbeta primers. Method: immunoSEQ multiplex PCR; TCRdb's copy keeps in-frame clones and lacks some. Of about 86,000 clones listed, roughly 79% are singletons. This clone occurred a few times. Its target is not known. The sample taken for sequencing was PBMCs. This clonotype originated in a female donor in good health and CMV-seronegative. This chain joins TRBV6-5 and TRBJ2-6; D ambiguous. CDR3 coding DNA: TGTGCCAGCAGTTACTCTTCAGGCTCTGGGGCCAACGTCCTGACTTTC. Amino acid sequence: CASSYSSGSGANVLTF.